The 17 T cell receptor beta chains in this list originate from one sample, sequenced in a study of blood T cell repertoires in COVID-19. The data were produced by immunoSEQ multiplex PCR, yet TCRdb's version contains in-frame clones alone and is incomplete. The table shows around 84,000 clones, with 80% occurring only once. Sequenced input: peripheral blood. Receptors were obtained from a woman in her forties with active or convalescent COVID-19.

V gene TRBV4-2 combines with J gene TRBJ1-6, with TRBD1 matching 7 bases. The germline CDR1 and CDR2 sequences are LGHNA and YNFKEQ. The CDR3 sequence is 15 residues long. V lost 3 bases, J lost 4 bases, and 3 bases stayed unmatched. The CDR3 bases are TGTGCCAGCAGCCAGGGGGACAGTTATAATTCACCCCTCCACTTT. Protein: CASSQGDSYNSPLHF.

This clone was seen once. The chain links TRBV6-5 to TRBJ1-5; D is uncertain. This CDR3 comprises 13 residues. V lost 5 bases to trimming and J lost 4 bases, with 9 bases between them. Germline V lookup: CDR1 MNHEY, CDR2 SVGAGI. This chain's CDR3 is CASSQRGNQPQHF. As DNA, the CDR3 is TGTGCCAGCAGTCAACGCGGGAATCAGCCCCAGCATTTT.

The chain uses TRBV19 and TRBJ1-1; no clear D gene. The CDR3 sequence is 11 residues long. Per the germline V gene, CDR1 is LNHDA and CDR2 is SQIVND (reference sequence). The V end was cut by 7 bases, the J end by 6 bases, with 9 bases between. CDR3 amino acids: CASTGLAEAFF. CDR3 nucleotide sequence: TGTGCCAGTACCGGGTTAGCTGAAGCTTTCTTT.

This clone was detected only once. The V gene is TRBV12-5, the J gene TRBJ2-5; D not certain. V dropped 1 base and J dropped 4 bases, with 7 bases sitting between them. CDR3 size: 13 residues. CDR1 is LGHNT, CDR2 FRNRAP, per germline. This CDR3 is CASGLDYPETQYF. The CDR3 DNA is TGTGCTAGTGGTTTGGACTACCCAGAGACCCAGTACTTC.

The rearrangement joins TRBV9 to TRBJ1-1, with a weak D call TRBD1 (5 bases). Germline-derived CDR1 and CDR2 are SGDLS and YYNGEE. CDR3 size: 14 residues. V dropped 0 bases and J dropped 3 bases, with 9 bases sitting between them. CDR3 in amino acids: CASSVEQADTEAFF. Written as DNA, the CDR3 is TGTGCCAGCAGCGTAGAACAGGCAGACACTGAAGCTTTCTTT.

Written as DNA, the CDR3 is TGTGCCAGCTCACCACCTTACGGTAGCTTAACCAATGAGCAGTTCTTC. This encodes CASSPPYGSLTNEQFF. This sequence joins TRBV18 and TRBJ2-1; no clear D gene. Trimming removed 0 bases from V and 6 bases from J, with 15 bases in between. CDR1 is KGHSH, CDR2 LQKENI, per germline. CDR3 length: 16 residues.

The V and J genes are TRBV18 and TRBJ1-5; no definite D call. From germline, CDR1 is KGHSH and CDR2 LQKENI. The CDR3 totals 13 residues. V was clipped by 6 bases and J by 11 bases, with 17 bases between them. CDR3 in amino acids: CASSPPGELAQHF. In DNA, the CDR3 is TGTGCCAGCTCCCCGCCCGGGGAACTGGCCCAGCATTTT. The full variable domain, with the rest looked up from reference TRBV18 and TRBJ1-5, is NAGVMQNPRHLVRRRGQEARLRCSPMKGHSHVYWYRQLPEEGLKFMVYLQKENIIDESGMPKERFSAEFPKEGPSILRIQQVVRGDSAAYFCASSPPGELAQHFGDGTRLSIL.

This clone is medium-sized (0.01 to 0.1%) within its sample. The rearrangement links TRBV5-5 to TRBJ2-1, with 7 bases aligning to TRBD2. Per germline, CDR1 SGHKS and CDR2 YYEKEE (reference sequence). Germline trimming cut 2 bases from V and 8 bases from J; bases unmatched to any gene: 16. This CDR3 comprises 17 residues. The CDR3 loop is CASSFDPDTRLAHEQFF. In nucleotides, the CDR3 is TGTGCCAGCAGCTTCGACCCGGATACGCGACTAGCCCATGAGCAGTTCTTC.

This clone was recorded many times. The rearrangement joins TRBV7-3 to TRBJ2-1; TRBD2 matches at 9 bases. Unmatched junction bases numbered 8, after V lost 2 bases and J lost 6 bases. CDR3 length: 16 amino acids. Per germline, CDR1 SGHTA and CDR2 FQGTGA. Written as DNA, the CDR3 is TGTGCCAGCAGCTTAGATGGACTAGCGAGCCCCAATGAGCAGTTCTTC. Translating gives CASSLDGLASPNEQFF. Full variable domain (outside the CDR3, taken from reference TRBV7-3 and TRBJ2-1): GAGVSQTPSNKVTEKGKYVELRCDPISGHTALYWYRQSLGQGPEFLIYFQGTGAADDSGLPNDRFFAVRPEGSVSTLKIQRTERGDSAVYLCASSLDGLASPNEQFFGPGTRLTVL.

The V gene is TRBV15, the J gene TRBJ1-2; 10 nucleotides match TRBD1. J was trimmed by 7 bases and V by 0 bases; bases with no gene match: 8. The CDR3 covers 16 residues. Germline V gene data show CDR1 as LNHNV and CDR2 as YYDKDF (reference sequence). The CDR3 coding sequence is TGTGCCACCAGCAGAGACGCAGGACAGGGGGTCTTTGGCTACACCTTC. Translated, it gives CATSRDAGQGVFGYTF.

This clone was detected only a few times. The V and J genes are TRBV9 and TRBJ1-4, with D possibly matching TRBD1 (5 bases). CDR3 length: 16 residues. V lost 4 bases to trimming and J lost 8 bases, with 21 bases between them. The germline V gene has CDR1 SGDLS and CDR2 YYNGEE. CDR3 DNA: TGTGCCAGCAGCCCGCGGGGGGGTCAAATCGCCGAAAAACTGTTTTTT. It translates to CASSPRGGQIAEKLFF.

The V and J genes are TRBV30 and TRBJ1-3; D not certain. The V end was cut by 0 bases, the J end by 0 bases, with 12 bases between. The germline gives CDR1 GTSNPN, CDR2 SVGIG (reference sequence). The CDR3 runs 16 residues. The CDR3 DNA reads as TGTGCCTGGAGTGTACTATGGCAGAGCTCTGGAAACACCATATATTTT. Translation gives CAWSVLWQSSGNTIYF.

The chain couples TRBV12-3 or TRBV12-4 to TRBJ1-5, with 7 positions matching TRBD1. CDR3 length equals 13 residues. Trimming removed 7 bases from V and 6 bases from J; junction bases left unmatched: 6. DNA of the CDR3: TGTGCCAGCACCGACAGGGCCAGTCAGCCCCAGCATTTT. As protein: CASTDRASQPQHF.

The V and J genes are TRBV28 and TRBJ2-1, with TRBD2 matching over 7 bases. The germline gives CDR1 MDHEN, CDR2 SYDVKM. The CDR3 consists of 15 residues. V shed 6 bases, J shed 3 bases, and the junction held 8 bases outside the gene matches. The CDR3 spells CASSLVVAGYNEQFF. In nucleotides, the CDR3 is TGTGCCAGCAGCCTCGTGGTAGCGGGCTACAATGAGCAGTTCTTC.

The sample holds one count of this clone. V is TRBV4-1 and J is TRBJ1-2, with a tentative D call TRBD1 (5 bases). Trimming shortened V by 0 bases and J by 5 bases, and 10 bases separated the two germline ends. Per the germline V gene, CDR1 is MGHRA and CDR2 is YSYEKL. This CDR3 is 14 amino acids long. The CDR3 is CASSQDRGGYGYTF. CDR3 nucleotide sequence: TGCGCCAGCAGCCAAGATCGGGGGGGGTATGGCTACACCTTC.

The chain links TRBV6-6 to TRBJ1-1, with D unclear. The germline V gene has CDR1 MNHNY and CDR2 SVGAGI (reference sequence). The CDR3 is made up of 14 amino acids. Trimming removed 0 bases from V and 3 bases from J, with 8 bases in between. CDR3 protein: CASSYSEGHTEAFF. Here the CDR3 DNA reads TGTGCCAGCAGTTACTCAGAGGGTCACACTGAAGCTTTCTTT.

This clone appeared a few times. This sequence joins TRBV7-2 and TRBJ2-7; 11 bases are a match to TRBD2. The V and J ends lost 6 bases and 1 base, in that order; junction bases with no gene match: 2. CDR1 and CDR2 from the germline V gene are SGHTA and FQGNSA. The CDR3 consists of 14 residues. CDR3 region: CASRIAGGSYEQYF. The CDR3, as DNA: TGTGCCAGCAGGATAGCGGGAGGGTCCTACGAGCAGTACTTC.